A selection of T cell receptor beta chains follows, all from one sample in a study of response to subunit inactivated influenza vaccine. TCRdb re-analysed the RT-PCR reads in MiXCR, keeping a single row per CDR3 protein. The sample gives roughly 500,000 distinct CDR3 sequences, about 17% of which show up once; less than 4% is in the top ten. The sequencing used CD4+ T cells sorted from PBMCs, collected less than 30 months after vaccination. The origin of the receptors is a man aged 50 to 69 who received an inactivated influenza vaccine. Both conserved end residues are part of each CDR3. The order of the fields is CDR3 DNA, CDR3 protein, D gene, clone size, J gene, V gene. The D gene is left open where the match is weak. Clone size is stated in some rows and not others, as once, few, many or a class when expanded.

DNA: TGTGCCAGCAGCCCGGGACATTCGAGCTCCTACGAGCAGTACTTC; CDR3: CASSPGHSSSYEQYF; D: .; size: .; J: TRBJ2-7; V: TRBV6-1
DNA: TGTGCCAGCAGCGTACTACTGCCCCAGCATTTT; CDR3: CASSVLLPQHF; D: .; size: few; J: TRBJ1-5; V: TRBV9
DNA: TGTGCCAGCAGTTCCGCTGGACTAGCGGTTTTGGGGGATACGCAGTATTTT; CDR3: CASSSAGLAVLGDTQYF; D: TRBD2; size: few; J: TRBJ2-3; V: TRBV28
DNA: TGCAGTGCCCAGAGGGGCTCCTACAATGAGCAGTTCTTC; CDR3: CSAQRGSYNEQFF; D: .; size: .; J: TRBJ2-1; V: TRBV20-1
DNA: TGTGCCAGCAGTTTCCCGACAGGGAGCTCCTACGAGCAGTACTTC; CDR3: CASSFPTGSSYEQYF; D: TRBD1; size: many; J: TRBJ2-7; V: TRBV28
DNA: TGCAGTGCTAGCCATGATATCTACAATGAGCAGTTCTTC; CDR3: CSASHDIYNEQFF; D: .; size: .; J: TRBJ2-1; V: TRBV20-1
DNA: TGCAGCGCCCTCGCTGGAGGCGACACCGGGGAGCTGTTTTTT; CDR3: CSALAGGDTGELFF; D: .; size: .; J: TRBJ2-2; V: TRBV29-1
DNA: TGTGCCAGCAGCCCGGGACAAACCTCTGGGGCCAACGTCCTGACTTTC; CDR3: CASSPGQTSGANVLTF; D: .; size: .; J: TRBJ2-6; V: TRBV7-3
DNA: TGCAGTGCCACCACCACCTCAGATACGCAGTATTTT; CDR3: CSATTTSDTQYF; D: .; size: .; J: TRBJ2-3; V: TRBV20-1
DNA: TGTGCCATCAGTGACGAGTCTCTTGGGGCCTACGAGCAGTACTTC; CDR3: CAISDESLGAYEQYF; D: .; size: .; J: TRBJ2-7; V: TRBV10-3
DNA: TGTGCCAGCAGCTTTGGTAGGGGCAATGAGCAGTTCTTC; CDR3: CASSFGRGNEQFF; D: .; size: .; J: TRBJ2-1; V: TRBV7-2
DNA: TGTGCCAGCAGCTTAGGGGGGGCGGCTAATGAAAAACTGTTTTTT; CDR3: CASSLGGAANEKLFF; D: .; size: few; J: TRBJ1-4; V: TRBV7-9
DNA: TGCGCCAGCAAAAAAGGGACTAACACAGATACGCAGTATTTT; CDR3: CASKKGTNTDTQYF; D: TRBD2; size: .; J: TRBJ2-3; V: TRBV10-2
DNA: TGTGCCAGCAGCTTAAAGCGGGGGGAGGGTGAGCAGTTCTTC; CDR3: CASSLKRGEGEQFF; D: TRBD2; size: many; J: TRBJ2-1; V: TRBV7-2
DNA: TGTGCCAGCAGCCCCACAGGGGTTCGTACGCAGTATTTT; CDR3: CASSPTGVRTQYF; D: TRBD1; size: many; J: TRBJ2-3; V: TRBV11-2
DNA: TGCGCCAGCAGCCAAGGACTAGCGGGTTCCTACAATGAGCAGTTCTTC; CDR3: CASSQGLAGSYNEQFF; D: TRBD2; size: few; J: TRBJ2-1; V: TRBV4-3
DNA: TGTGCCAGCAGCTTAGAGCGGACTAGCGATTTCACAGATACGCAGTATTTT; CDR3: CASSLERTSDFTDTQYF; D: TRBD2; size: .; J: TRBJ2-3; V: TRBV7-9
DNA: TGTGCCTGCAGCCAAGCCTGGGGGGCCAAAAACATTCAGTACTTC; CDR3: CACSQAWGAKNIQYF; D: .; size: once; J: TRBJ2-4; V: TRBV3-1
DNA: TGTGCCACCAGTGACAGGACAGTTCAGCCCCAGCATTTT; CDR3: CATSDRTVQPQHF; D: .; size: .; J: TRBJ1-5; V: TRBV24-1
DNA: TGCAGTGTTGGGACTCTTCGCTACGAGCAGTACTTC; CDR3: CSVGTLRYEQYF; D: .; size: .; J: TRBJ2-7; V: TRBV20-1
DNA: TGTGCCAGCAGTCTTCAGGGGCCGAACACCGGGGAGCTGTTTTTT; CDR3: CASSLQGPNTGELFF; D: .; size: .; J: TRBJ2-2; V: TRBV6-2/TRBV6-3
DNA: TGCAGCGTTGTTGAGGTCCAAGAGACCCAGTACTTC; CDR3: CSVVEVQETQYF; D: .; size: .; J: TRBJ2-5; V: TRBV29-1
DNA: TGCGCCAGCAGCCAAGCTAGCGGAGGGTACACCGGGGAGCTGTTTTTT; CDR3: CASSQASGGYTGELFF; D: TRBD2; size: .; J: TRBJ2-2; V: TRBV4-3
DNA: TGCAGTGCTAGAGATGGGGGGAGATTAGAGAACACTGAAGCTTTCTTT; CDR3: CSARDGGRLENTEAFF; D: .; size: .; J: TRBJ1-1; V: TRBV20-1
DNA: TGTGCCAGCAGCCCTACGCTCTATACGCAGTATTTT; CDR3: CASSPTLYTQYF; D: .; size: few; J: TRBJ2-3; V: TRBV12-3/TRBV12-4
DNA: TGTGCCAGCAGTCCAGCCGGGACAGGGGCAGATACGCAGTATTTT; CDR3: CASSPAGTGADTQYF; D: TRBD1; size: few; J: TRBJ2-3; V: TRBV27
DNA: TGTGCCAGCAGCGTAGAAAGGGGCGGGGAGGCTTTCTTT; CDR3: CASSVERGGEAFF; D: .; size: .; J: TRBJ1-1; V: TRBV7-9
DNA: TGTGCCAGCAGTTCCCTAGCGGGAGTTCACAATGAGCAGTTCTTC; CDR3: CASSSLAGVHNEQFF; D: TRBD2; size: few; J: TRBJ2-1; V: TRBV12-3/TRBV12-4
DNA: TGCGCCAGCAGCCCCCCGTGGGGCAACCAAGAGACCCAGTACTTC; CDR3: CASSPPWGNQETQYF; D: .; size: few; J: TRBJ2-5; V: TRBV4-1
DNA: TGTGCCAGCAGCCAAGAAAGGAAGGTCGATGAGCAGTTCTTC; CDR3: CASSQERKVDEQFF; D: .; size: .; J: TRBJ2-1; V: TRBV4-2
DNA: TGTGCCAGTAGTATTCTTCTCGAGCAGTACTTC; CDR3: CASSILLEQYF; D: .; size: .; J: TRBJ2-7; V: TRBV19
DNA: TGCAGTGCCACGTGGACAGGGACAAAAGAGACCCAGTACTTC; CDR3: CSATWTGTKETQYF; D: TRBD1; size: .; J: TRBJ2-5; V: TRBV20-1
DNA: TGCAGTGCTAGAGAGTCCGGGGGCTACAATGAGCAGTTCTTC; CDR3: CSARESGGYNEQFF; D: .; size: .; J: TRBJ2-1; V: TRBV20-1
DNA: TGTGCCAGCAGCTTGATGCAGCGACCCTACGAGCAGTACTTC; CDR3: CASSLMQRPYEQYF; D: .; size: few; J: TRBJ2-7; V: TRBV11-2
DNA: TGTGCCACCAGTGATCCGGCCAGCCAGAGAGAGACCCAGTACTTC; CDR3: CATSDPASQRETQYF; D: .; size: .; J: TRBJ2-5; V: TRBV24-1
DNA: TGTGCCAGCAGTCCCCAAATGTCTGGACGGGACGGAAGGTCTCCTGGAAACACCATATATTTT; CDR3: CASSPQMSGRDGRSPGNTIYF; D: .; size: .; J: TRBJ1-3; V: TRBV6-2/TRBV6-3
DNA: TGCAGTGCTAGAGAGACCCACGCGGAGACCCAGTACTTC; CDR3: CSARETHAETQYF; D: .; size: .; J: TRBJ2-5; V: TRBV20-1
DNA: TGCAGTGCTAGAGGTTCGGATGAAAAACTGTTTTTT; CDR3: CSARGSDEKLFF; D: .; size: few; J: TRBJ1-4; V: TRBV20-1
DNA: TGTGCCAGCAGTTTAGGTCGTCAGGTCCCCAATGAGCAGTTCTTC; CDR3: CASSLGRQVPNEQFF; D: .; size: many; J: TRBJ2-1; V: TRBV12-3/TRBV12-4
DNA: TGTGCCAGCAGTGGAGGGGCAGGGTCTAATGAAAAACTGTTTTTT; CDR3: CASSGGAGSNEKLFF; D: .; size: .; J: TRBJ1-4; V: TRBV28
DNA: TGTGCCAGCAGCCAAGATGGGGGACAGCAACTCTACGAGCAGTACTTC; CDR3: CASSQDGGQQLYEQYF; D: TRBD1; size: .; J: TRBJ2-7; V: TRBV4-2